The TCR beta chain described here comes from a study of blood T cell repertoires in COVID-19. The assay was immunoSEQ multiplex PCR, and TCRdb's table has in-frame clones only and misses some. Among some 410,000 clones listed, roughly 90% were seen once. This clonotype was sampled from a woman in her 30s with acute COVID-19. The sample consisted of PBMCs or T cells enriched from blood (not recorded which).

DNA of the CDR3: TGTGCCAGCAGCTCGGGACAGGCTCGGGATGGCTACACCTTC. This gives the protein CASSSGQARDGYTF. This rearrangement joins TRBV5-5 to TRBJ1-2, with 8 bases identical to TRBD1. The length of the CDR3 is 14 residues. After removal of 3 bases from V and 6 bases from J, the junction contained 7 bases not matched to a gene. Germline V gene data show CDR1 as SGHKS and CDR2 as YYEKEE (reference sequence).